Shown below are 10 T cell receptor beta chains from a single sample sequenced in a study of Graves' ophthalmopathy and Graves' hyperthyroidism (dated by TCRdb to 2016 to 2018). Sequencing took place on an Illumina HiSeq 2000. TCR beta CDR3 regions were amplified from RNA transcripts for repertoire sequencing. HTBI primers and the Qiagen OneStep RT-PCR kit were used in a first-round RT-PCR, which was followed by a second-round multiplex PCR, size selection and purification. TCRdb reanalyzed the raw reads on its own, using fastp at Q25 for trimming and MiXCR for clone calling, and kept in-frame beta chains. One record per CDR3 amino acid sequence lists the most common genes and DNA. The sample data list under 350,000 distinct CDR3 sequences, and roughly 16% of these were observed just once. Roughly 12% of the sample goes to the ten largest clones. The sequenced sample was peripheral blood. These receptors were obtained from an adult man with Graves' ophthalmopathy.

This clonotype was observed at least ten times. A junction end diverges from the germline sequence, so it may reflect a read error. The chain joins TRBV11-2 to TRBJ1-1, with 8 bases lining up with TRBD1. Germline CDR1 SGHAT, CDR2 FQNNGV. The CDR3 is 17 amino acids. Here the CDR3 reads CASSHYRQGTSEPEAFF. The CDR3 DNA sequence: TGTGCCAGCAGCCATTACCGACAGGGGACAAGCGAACCTGAGGCTTTCTTT.

The sample holds many counts of this clonotype. This chain joins TRBV2 and TRBJ2-7; the match to TRBD1 covers 7 bases. V lost 6 bases and J lost 5; bases outside the gene matches: 10. CDR3 size: 14 residues. Per germline, CDR1 SNHLY and CDR2 FYNNEI. The CDR3 DNA reads as TGTGCCAGCAGGACAGGGTTGATTGGCGACGAGCAGTACTTC. This encodes CASRTGLIGDEQYF. Using reference TRBV2 and TRBJ2-7 for the parts outside the CDR3, the full variable domain is EPEVTQTPSHQVTQMGQEVILRCVPISNHLYFYWYRQILGQKVEFLVSFYNNEISEKSEIFDDQFSVERPDGSNFTLKIRSTKLEDSAMYFCASRTGLIGDEQYFGPGTRLTVT.

This clonotype was found many times. The rearrangement uses TRBV4-1 and TRBJ2-5; 10 nucleotides agree with TRBD2. CDR3 length: 15 residues. Trimming removed 4 bases from V and 4 bases from J; junction bases left unmatched: 6. CDR1 MGHRA and CDR2 YSYEKL come from the germline V gene. The CDR3 loop is CASSRNRLAGETQYF. CDR3 coding DNA: TGCGCCAGCAGCCGAAATCGACTAGCGGGAGAGACCCAGTACTTC.

Here the CDR3 DNA reads TGTGCCAGCAGTTTGAACTTGGCCTACGAGCAGTACTTC. This codes for CASSLNLAYEQYF. The V and J genes are TRBV28 and TRBJ2-7, with D unclear. The CDR3 contains 13 residues. CDR1 and CDR2 from the germline V gene are MDHEN and SYDVKM. V shed 3 bases and J shed 2 bases, with 8 bases lying between them.

The chain joins TRBV24-1 to TRBJ2-5; possible D gene TRBD2, 5 bases. Germline CDR1 is KGHDR and CDR2 is SFDVKD. V was trimmed by 4 bases and J by 2 bases, leaving 13 bases between them. CDR3 length: 15 residues. Here the CDR3 DNA reads TGTGCCACCAGTGACCCTACTAGACGACAAGAGACCCAGTACTTC. Amino acids: CATSDPTRRQETQYF.

Many counts were recorded for this clonotype. The chain employs TRBV12-3 or TRBV12-4 and TRBJ1-3; 8 bases align to TRBD1. This CDR3 has 15 residues. J gave up 2 bases and V 5 bases, and 5 bases lay outside the gene matches. The CDR3 DNA reads as TGTGCCAGCAGTGCGACAGGGGTTACTGGAAACACCATATATTTT. Translation gives CASSATGVTGNTIYF.

This clonotype was counted many times. The genes are TRBV6-2 or TRBV6-3 and TRBJ1-5; 9 bases map to TRBD1. The germline CDR1 and CDR2 sequences are MNHEY and SVGEGT. J was trimmed by 3 bases and V by 6 bases; bases with no gene match: 9. The CDR3 contains 16 residues. The CDR3 is CASSKGQGAVNQPQHF. The CDR3 DNA is TGTGCCAGCAGCAAGGGACAGGGAGCCGTCAATCAGCCCCAGCATTTT.

This clonotype was counted ten times or more. The chain employs TRBV19 and TRBJ1-6; 8 nucleotides match TRBD1. Germline-derived CDR1 and CDR2 are LNHDA and SQIVND (reference sequence). This CDR3 contains 16 residues. J was trimmed by 7 bases and V by 4 bases; bases with no gene match: 9. Here the CDR3 DNA reads TGTGCCAGTAGTACACCACAGGGGGTCTTCAATTCACCCCTCCACTTT. It encodes CASSTPQGVFNSPLHF.

This clonotype was counted between two and nine times. The chain carries TRBV7-2 and TRBJ2-5, with D tentatively TRBD1 (6 bases). The V end was cut by 8 bases, the J end by 9 bases, with 22 bases between. Germline values: CDR1 SGHTA, CDR2 FQGNSA. The CDR3 has 14 amino acids. CDR3 sequence reads: CASEIGQRGSAQYF. The CDR3 DNA sequence: TGTGCCAGCGAAATTGGACAGCGCGGTTCGGCCCAGTACTTC.

This clonotype was recorded many times. The chain recombines TRBV19 with TRBJ2-2, with D hard to call. The germline V gene has CDR1 LNHDA and CDR2 SQIVND (reference sequence). The CDR3 has 16 residues. V was clipped by 3 bases and J by 6 bases, with 17 bases between them. This CDR3 reads CASSIGLALVSGELFF. The CDR3 DNA reads TGTGCCAGTAGTATTGGTTTGGCGCTGGTCTCCGGGGAGCTGTTTTTT.